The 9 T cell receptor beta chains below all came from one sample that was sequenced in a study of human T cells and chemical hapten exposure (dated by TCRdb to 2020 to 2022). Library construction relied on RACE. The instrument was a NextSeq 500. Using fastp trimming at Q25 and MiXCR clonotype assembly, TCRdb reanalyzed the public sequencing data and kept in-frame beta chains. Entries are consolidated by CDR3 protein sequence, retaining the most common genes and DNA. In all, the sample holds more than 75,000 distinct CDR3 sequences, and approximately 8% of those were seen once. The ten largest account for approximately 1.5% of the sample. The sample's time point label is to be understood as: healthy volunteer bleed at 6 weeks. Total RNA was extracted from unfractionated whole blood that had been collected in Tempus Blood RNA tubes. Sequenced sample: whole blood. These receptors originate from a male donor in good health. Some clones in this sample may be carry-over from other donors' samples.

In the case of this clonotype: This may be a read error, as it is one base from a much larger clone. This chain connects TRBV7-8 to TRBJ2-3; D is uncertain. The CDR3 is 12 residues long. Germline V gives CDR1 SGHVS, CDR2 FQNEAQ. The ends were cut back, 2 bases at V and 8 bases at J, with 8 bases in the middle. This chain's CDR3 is CASSLSEVTQYF. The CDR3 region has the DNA TGTGCCAGCAGCTTATCCGAAGTTACGCAGTATTTT.

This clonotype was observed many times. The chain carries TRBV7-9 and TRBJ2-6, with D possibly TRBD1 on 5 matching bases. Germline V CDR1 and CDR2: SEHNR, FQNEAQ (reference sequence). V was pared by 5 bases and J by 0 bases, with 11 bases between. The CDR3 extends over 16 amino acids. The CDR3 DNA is TGTGCCAGCAGCCACAGGTTTCCCTCTGGGGCCAACGTCCTGACTTTC. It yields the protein CASSHRFPSGANVLTF.

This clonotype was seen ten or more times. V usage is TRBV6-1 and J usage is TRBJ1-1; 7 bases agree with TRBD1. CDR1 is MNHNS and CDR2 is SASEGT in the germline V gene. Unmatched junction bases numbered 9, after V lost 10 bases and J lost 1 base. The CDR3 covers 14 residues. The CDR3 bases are TGTGCCATCCTTGAAGGGGGCAAGAACACTGAAGCTTTCTTT. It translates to CAILEGGKNTEAFF.

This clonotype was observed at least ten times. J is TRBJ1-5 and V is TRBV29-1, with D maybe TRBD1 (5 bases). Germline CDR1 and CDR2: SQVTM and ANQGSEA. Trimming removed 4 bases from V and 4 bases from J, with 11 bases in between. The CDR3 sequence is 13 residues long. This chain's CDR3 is CSVGGGGNQPQHF. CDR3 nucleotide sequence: TGCAGCGTTGGGGGCGGTGGAAATCAGCCCCAGCATTTT.

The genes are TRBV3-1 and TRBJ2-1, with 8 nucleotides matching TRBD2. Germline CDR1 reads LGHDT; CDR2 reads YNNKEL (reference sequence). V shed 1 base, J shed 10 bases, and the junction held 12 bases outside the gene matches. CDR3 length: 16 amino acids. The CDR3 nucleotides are TGTGCCAGCAGCCAAGGTCCCAGCGGGAGCCGGGCCGAGCAGTTCTTC. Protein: CASSQGPSGSRAEQFF.

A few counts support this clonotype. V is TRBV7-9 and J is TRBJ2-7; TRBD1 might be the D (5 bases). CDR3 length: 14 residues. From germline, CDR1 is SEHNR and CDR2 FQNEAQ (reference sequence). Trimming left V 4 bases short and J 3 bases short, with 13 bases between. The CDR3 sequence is CASSYQGAYYEQYF. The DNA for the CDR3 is TGTGCCAGCAGCTATCAGGGCGCCTACTACGAGCAGTACTTC.

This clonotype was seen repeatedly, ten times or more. CDR3 nucleotides: TGTGCCAGCAGTTTACCCCCCCCGAGCGGGATGACAGATACGCAGTATTTT. Amino acid sequence: CASSLPPPSGMTDTQYF. This chain joins TRBV12-3 or TRBV12-4 and TRBJ2-3; TRBD2 agrees at 7 bases. V shed 2 bases and J 3 bases; nucleotides not matched to a gene: 11. This CDR3 region has 17 residues.

CDR3 in DNA: TGTGCCAGCAGCCAAGATCAGGGGGGATGGAGCACAGATACGCAGTATTTT. It specifies CASSQDQGGWSTDTQYF. The chain combines TRBV3-1 with TRBJ2-3; D might be TRBD1 (7 bases). The CDR3 extends over 17 amino acids. Germline CDR1 and CDR2: LGHDT and YNNKEL (reference sequence). The V end lost 0 bases, the J end lost 0 bases, and 13 bases lay between the germline ends.

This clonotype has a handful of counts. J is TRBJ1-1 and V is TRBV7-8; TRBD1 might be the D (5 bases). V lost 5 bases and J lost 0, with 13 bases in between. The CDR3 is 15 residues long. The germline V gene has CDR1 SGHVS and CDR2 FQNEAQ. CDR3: CASSRPAGLNTEAFF. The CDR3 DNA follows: TGTGCCAGCAGCCGCCCGGCAGGGTTGAACACTGAAGCTTTCTTT.